The clone carrying this TCR beta chain has just a few counts. No antigen is known for it. This sample is part of a study of post-analysis software for immune sequencing data. The library was made from cDNA and included unique molecular identifiers. It was from roughly 1 to 10 million T cells that some 470,000 cDNA molecules came. TCRdb used MiXCR to reprocess the PCR reads, holding one entry per CDR3 protein. In the table there are 800,000 to 950,000 distinct CDR3 sequences, around 50% of which are singletons. Study-wide results and caveats: There were a few TRBV segments more frequent in patients than controls, and TRBV5-6, TRBV5-1 and TRBV20-1 were among them. The authors found that F measure strongly co-clustered same-batch samples. Versus controls, multiple sclerosis patients showed significantly lower diversity (normalized Chao1).

With 3 bases clipped from V and 2 bases from J, the junction kept 7 bases outside the gene matches. The germline V gene encodes CDR1 DFQATT and CDR2 SNEGSKA (reference sequence). The CDR3 sequence is 17 residues long. Material for sequencing was blood. The clonotype was recovered from a girl aged 10 to 17 with multiple sclerosis. V gene TRBV20-1 combines with J gene TRBJ2-6; 10 bases are shared with TRBD2. The CDR3 loop reads CSARASGSSAGANVLTF. Here the CDR3 DNA reads TGCAGTGCTAGGGCTAGCGGGAGCTCGGCTGGGGCCAACGTCCTGACTTTC.